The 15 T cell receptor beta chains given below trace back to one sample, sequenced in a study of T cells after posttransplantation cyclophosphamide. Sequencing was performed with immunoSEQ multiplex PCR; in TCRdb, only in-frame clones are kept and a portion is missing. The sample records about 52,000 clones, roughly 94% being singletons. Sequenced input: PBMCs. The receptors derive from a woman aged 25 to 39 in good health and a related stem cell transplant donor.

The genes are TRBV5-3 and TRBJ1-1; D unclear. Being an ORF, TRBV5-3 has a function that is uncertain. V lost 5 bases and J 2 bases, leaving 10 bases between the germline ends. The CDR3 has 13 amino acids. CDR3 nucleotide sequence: TGTGCCAGAAGGGCTCGGGGAAACACTGAAGCTTTCTTT. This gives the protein CARRARGNTEAFF.

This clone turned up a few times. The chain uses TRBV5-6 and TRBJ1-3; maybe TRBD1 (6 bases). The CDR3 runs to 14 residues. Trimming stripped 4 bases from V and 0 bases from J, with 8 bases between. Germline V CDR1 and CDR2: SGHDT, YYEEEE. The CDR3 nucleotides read TGTGCCAGCAGCGGACAGAGCTCTGGAAACACCATATATTTT. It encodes CASSGQSSGNTIYF.

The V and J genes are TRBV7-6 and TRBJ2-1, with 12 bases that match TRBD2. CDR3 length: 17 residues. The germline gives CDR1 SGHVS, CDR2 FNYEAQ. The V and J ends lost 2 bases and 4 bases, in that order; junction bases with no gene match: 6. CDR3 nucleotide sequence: TGTGCCAGCAGCTTATCTAGCGGGGGGGCTCCTTACAATGAGCAGTTCTTC. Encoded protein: CASSLSSGGAPYNEQFF.

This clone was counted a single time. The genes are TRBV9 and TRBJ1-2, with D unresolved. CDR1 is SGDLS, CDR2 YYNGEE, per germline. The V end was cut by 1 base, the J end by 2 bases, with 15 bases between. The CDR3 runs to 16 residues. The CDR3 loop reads CASSVSLQQPNYGYTF. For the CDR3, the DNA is TGTGCCAGCAGCGTATCCCTACAACAGCCAAACTATGGCTACACCTTC.

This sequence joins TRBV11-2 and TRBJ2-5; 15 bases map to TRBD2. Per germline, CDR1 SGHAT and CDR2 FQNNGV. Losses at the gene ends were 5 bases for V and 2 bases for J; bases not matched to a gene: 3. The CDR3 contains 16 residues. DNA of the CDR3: TGTGCCAGCAGCCTGGGACTAGCGGGGGGTCAAGAGACCCAGTACTTC. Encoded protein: CASSLGLAGGQETQYF.

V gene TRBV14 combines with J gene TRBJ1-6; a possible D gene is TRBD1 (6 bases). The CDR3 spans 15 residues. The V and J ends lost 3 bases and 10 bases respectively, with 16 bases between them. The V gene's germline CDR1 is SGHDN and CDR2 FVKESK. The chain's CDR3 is CASSQRAGAGSPLHF. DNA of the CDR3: TGTGCCAGCAGCCAGCGAGCGGGGGCGGGATCACCCCTCCACTTT. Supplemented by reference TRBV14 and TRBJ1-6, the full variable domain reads EAGVTQFPSHSVIEKGQTVTLRCDPISGHDNLYWYRRVMGKEIKFLLHFVKESKQDESGMPNNRFLAERTGGTYSTLKVQPAELEDSGVYFCASSQRAGAGSPLHFGNGTRLTVT.

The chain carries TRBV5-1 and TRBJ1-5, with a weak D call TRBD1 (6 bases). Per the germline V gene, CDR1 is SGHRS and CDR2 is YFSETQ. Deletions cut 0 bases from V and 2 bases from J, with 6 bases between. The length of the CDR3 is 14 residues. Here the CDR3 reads CASSLEGGNQPQHF. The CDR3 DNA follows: TGCGCCAGCAGCTTGGAGGGGGGCAATCAGCCCCAGCATTTT.

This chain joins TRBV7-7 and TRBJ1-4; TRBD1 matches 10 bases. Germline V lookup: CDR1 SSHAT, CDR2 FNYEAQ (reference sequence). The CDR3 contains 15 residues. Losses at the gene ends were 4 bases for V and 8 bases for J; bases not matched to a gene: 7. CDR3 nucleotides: TGTGCCAGCAGCTCCTCCGGGACAGGGGTCGAAAAACTGTTTTTT. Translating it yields CASSSSGTGVEKLFF.

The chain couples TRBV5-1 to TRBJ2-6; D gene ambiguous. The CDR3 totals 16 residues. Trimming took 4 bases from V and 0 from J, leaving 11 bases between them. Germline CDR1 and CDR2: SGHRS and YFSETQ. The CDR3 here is CASSTATFSGANVLTF. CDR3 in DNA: TGCGCCAGCAGCACCGCCACATTCTCTGGGGCCAACGTCCTGACTTTC.

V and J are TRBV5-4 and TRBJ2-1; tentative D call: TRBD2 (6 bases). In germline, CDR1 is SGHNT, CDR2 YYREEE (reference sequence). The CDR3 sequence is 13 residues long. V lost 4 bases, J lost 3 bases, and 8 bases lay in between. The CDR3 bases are TGTGCCAGCAGCCCCGGGAGCTACAATGAGCAGTTCTTC. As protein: CASSPGSYNEQFF.

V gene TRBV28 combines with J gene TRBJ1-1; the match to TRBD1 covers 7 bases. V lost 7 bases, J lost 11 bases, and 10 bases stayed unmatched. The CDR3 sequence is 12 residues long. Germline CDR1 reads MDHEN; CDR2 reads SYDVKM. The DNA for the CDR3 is TGTGCCAGCACTTTCAACAGGGGTTCCGCTTTCTTT. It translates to CASTFNRGSAFF.

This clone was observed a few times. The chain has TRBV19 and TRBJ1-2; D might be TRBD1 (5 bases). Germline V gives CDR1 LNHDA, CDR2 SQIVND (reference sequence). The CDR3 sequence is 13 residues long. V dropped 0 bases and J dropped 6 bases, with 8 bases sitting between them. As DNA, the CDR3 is TGTGCCAGTAGTATAGACAGGGCAAATGGCTACACCTTC. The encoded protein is CASSIDRANGYTF.

As DNA, the CDR3 is TGTGCCAGCAGCGTATCCACAGGGATCTCTGGAAACACCATATATTTT. Amino acids: CASSVSTGISGNTIYF. The J gene is TRBJ1-3, the V gene TRBV9; possibly TRBD1 for D (6 bases). The CDR3 is made up of 16 amino acids. CDR1 SGDLS and CDR2 YYNGEE come from the germline V gene. V was pared by 1 base and J by 0 bases, with 11 bases between. Using reference TRBV9 and TRBJ1-3 for the parts outside the CDR3, the full variable domain is DSGVTQTPKHLITATGQRVTLRCSPRSGDLSVYWYQQSLDQGLQFLIQYYNGEERAKGNILERFSAQQFPDLHSELNLSSLELGDSALYFCASSVSTGISGNTIYFGEGSWLTVV.

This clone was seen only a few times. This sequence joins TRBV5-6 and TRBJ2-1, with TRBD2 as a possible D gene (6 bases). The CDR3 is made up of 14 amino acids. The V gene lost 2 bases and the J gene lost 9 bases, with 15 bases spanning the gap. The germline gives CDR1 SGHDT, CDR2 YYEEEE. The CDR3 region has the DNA TGTGCCAGCAGCTTTTGGGGGGATGAGGTTGAGCAGTTCTTC. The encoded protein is CASSFWGDEVEQFF.

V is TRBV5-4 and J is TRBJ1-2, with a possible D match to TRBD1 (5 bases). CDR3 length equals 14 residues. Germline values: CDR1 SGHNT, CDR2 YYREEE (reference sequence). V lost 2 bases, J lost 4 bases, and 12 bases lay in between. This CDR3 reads CASSFSGEVYGYTF. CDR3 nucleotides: TGTGCCAGCAGCTTTTCGGGGGAAGTCTATGGCTACACCTTC. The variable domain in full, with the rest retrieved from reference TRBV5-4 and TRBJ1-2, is ETGVTQSPTHLIKTRGQQVTLRCSSQSGHNTVSWYQQALGQGPQFIFQYYREEENGRGNFPPRFSGLQFPNYSSELNVNALELDDSALYLCASSFSGEVYGYTFGSGTRLTVV.